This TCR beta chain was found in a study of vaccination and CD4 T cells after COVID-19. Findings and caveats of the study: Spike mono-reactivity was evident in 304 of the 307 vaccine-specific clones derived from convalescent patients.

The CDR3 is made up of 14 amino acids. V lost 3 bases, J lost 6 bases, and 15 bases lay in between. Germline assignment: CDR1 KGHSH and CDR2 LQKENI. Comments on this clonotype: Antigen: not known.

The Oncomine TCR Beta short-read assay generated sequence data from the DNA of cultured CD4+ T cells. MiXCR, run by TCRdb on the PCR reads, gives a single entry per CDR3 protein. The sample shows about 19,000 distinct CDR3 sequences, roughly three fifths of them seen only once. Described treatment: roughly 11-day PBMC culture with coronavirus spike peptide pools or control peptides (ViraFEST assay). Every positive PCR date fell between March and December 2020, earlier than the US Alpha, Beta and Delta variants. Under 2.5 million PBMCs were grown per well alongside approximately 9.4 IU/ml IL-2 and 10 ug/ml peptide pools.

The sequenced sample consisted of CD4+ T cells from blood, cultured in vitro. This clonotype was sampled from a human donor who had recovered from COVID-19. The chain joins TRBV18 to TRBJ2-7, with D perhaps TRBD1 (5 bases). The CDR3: CASSPGKGISEQYF. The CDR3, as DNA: TGTGCCAGCTCACCGGGGAAGGGGATCAGCGAGCAGTACTTC.